This T cell receptor beta chain was obtained from a study of cytomegalovirus exposure and HLA in healthy donors. This clone was seen more than once but under ten times. The PCR had 60 Vbeta and 13 Jbeta primers. Assay used: immunoSEQ multiplex PCR; TCRdb lists only in-frame clones, some missing. The table includes some 120,000 clones, about 16% detected once. Germline-derived CDR1 and CDR2 are SGHTA and FQGNSA. Losses at the gene ends were 8 bases for V and 0 bases for J; bases not matched to a gene: 10. The CDR3 has 16 residues. This chain uses TRBV7-2 with TRBJ2-1, with TRBD2 identical over 7 bases. The sequenced sample was PBMCs. The receptor was derived from a woman younger than 35 in good health and CMV-seronegative. The CDR3 DNA reads as TGTGCCAGCGCAAGGCCCCGCGGGAGCTCCTACAATGAGCAGTTCTTC. Translation gives CASARPRGSSYNEQFF.